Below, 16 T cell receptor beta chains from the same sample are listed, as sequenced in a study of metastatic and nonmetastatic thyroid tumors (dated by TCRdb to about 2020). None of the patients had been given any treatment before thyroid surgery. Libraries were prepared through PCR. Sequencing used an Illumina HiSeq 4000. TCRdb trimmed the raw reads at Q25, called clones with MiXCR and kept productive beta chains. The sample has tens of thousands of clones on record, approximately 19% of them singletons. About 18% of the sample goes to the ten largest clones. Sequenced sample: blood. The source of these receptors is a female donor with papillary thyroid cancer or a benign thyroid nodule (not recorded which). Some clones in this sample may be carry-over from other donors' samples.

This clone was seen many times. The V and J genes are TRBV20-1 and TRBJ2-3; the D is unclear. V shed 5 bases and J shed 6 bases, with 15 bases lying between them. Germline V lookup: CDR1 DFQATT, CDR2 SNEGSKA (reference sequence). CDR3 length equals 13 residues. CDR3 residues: CSAPENLRDTQYF. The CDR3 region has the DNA TGCAGTGCTCCAGAGAACCTACGGGATACGCAGTATTTT.

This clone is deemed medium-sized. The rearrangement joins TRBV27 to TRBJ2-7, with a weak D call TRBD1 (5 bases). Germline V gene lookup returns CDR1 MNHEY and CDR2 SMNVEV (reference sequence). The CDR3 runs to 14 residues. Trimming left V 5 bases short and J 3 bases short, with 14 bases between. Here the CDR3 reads CASSLTVSHYEQYF. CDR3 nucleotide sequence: TGTGCCAGCAGTCTGACAGTTTCACACTACGAGCAGTACTTC.

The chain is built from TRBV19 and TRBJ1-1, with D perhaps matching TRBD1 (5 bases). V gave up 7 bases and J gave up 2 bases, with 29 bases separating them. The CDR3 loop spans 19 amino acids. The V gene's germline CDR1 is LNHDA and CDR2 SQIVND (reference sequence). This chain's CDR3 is CASKSQSGADRLFNTEAFF. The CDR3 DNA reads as TGTGCCAGTAAGTCCCAGTCTGGGGCGGACCGACTATTCAACACTGAAGCTTTCTTT.

The CDR3 DNA sequence: TGTGCCAGCTCAGGCCTGTACCACTACGAGCAGTACTTC. This encodes CASSGLYHYEQYF. V is TRBV18 and J is TRBJ2-7, with D unclear. V gave up 5 bases and J gave up 3 bases, with 11 bases separating them. The CDR3 is 13 amino acids. Germline V gene sequence: CDR1 KGHSH, CDR2 LQKENI.

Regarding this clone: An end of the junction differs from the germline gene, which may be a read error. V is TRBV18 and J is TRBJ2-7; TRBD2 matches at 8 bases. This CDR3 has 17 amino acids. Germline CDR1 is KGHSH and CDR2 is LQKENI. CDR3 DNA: TGTGCCAGCTCTCCACGTCGTAGCGGGATGGAGGGAAGTGAGCAGTACTTC. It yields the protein CASSPRRSGMEGSEQYF.

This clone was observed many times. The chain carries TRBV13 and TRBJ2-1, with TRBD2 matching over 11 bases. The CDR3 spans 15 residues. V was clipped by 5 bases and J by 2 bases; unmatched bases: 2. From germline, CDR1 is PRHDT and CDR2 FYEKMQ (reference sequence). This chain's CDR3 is CASSPGLAAYNEQFF. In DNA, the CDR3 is TGTGCCAGCAGCCCGGGACTAGCGGCCTACAATGAGCAGTTCTTC. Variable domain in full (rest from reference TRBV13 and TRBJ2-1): AAGVIQSPRHLIKEKRETATLKCYPIPRHDTVYWYQQGPGQDPQFLISFYEKMQSDKGSIPDRFSAQQFSDYHSELNMSSLELGDSALYFCASSPGLAAYNEQFFGPGTRLTVL.

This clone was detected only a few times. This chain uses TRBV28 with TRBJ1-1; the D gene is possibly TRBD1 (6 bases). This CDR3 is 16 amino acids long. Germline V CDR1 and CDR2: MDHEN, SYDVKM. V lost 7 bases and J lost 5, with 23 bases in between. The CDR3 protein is CASTLARGGAGTEAFF. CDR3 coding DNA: TGTGCCAGCACCTTAGCGAGGGGGGGGGCGGGAACTGAAGCTTTCTTT.

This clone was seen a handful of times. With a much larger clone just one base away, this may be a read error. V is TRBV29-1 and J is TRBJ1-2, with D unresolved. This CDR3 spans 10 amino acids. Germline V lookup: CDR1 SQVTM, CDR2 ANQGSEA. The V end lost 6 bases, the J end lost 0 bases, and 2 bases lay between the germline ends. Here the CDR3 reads CSVSNYGYTF. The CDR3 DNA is TGCAGCGTCTCTAACTATGGCTACACCTTC.

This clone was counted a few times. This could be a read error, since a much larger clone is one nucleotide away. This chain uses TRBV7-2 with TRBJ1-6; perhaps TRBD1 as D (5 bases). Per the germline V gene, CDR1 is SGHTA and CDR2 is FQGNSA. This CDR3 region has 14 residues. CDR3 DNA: TGTGTCAGCAGCAAGGGACTGATTAATTCACCCCTCCACTTT. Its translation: CVSSKGLINSPLHF.

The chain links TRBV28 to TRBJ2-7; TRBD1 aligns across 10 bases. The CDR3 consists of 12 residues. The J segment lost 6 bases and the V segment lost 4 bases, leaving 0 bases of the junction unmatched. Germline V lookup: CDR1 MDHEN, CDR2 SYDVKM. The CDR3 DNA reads TGTGCCAGCAGTTGGACAGGGGGCGAGCAGTACTTC. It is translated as CASSWTGGEQYF. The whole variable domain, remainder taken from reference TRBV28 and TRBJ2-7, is DVKVTQSSRYLVKRTGEKVFLECVQDMDHENMFWYRQDPGLGLRLIYFSYDVKMKEKGDIPEGYSVSREKKERFSLILESASTNQTSMYLCASSWTGGEQYFGPGTRLTVT.

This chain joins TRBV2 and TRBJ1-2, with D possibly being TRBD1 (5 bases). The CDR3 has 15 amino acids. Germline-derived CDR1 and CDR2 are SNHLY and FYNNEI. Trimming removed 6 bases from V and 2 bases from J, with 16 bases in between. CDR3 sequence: CASRPGGTKNYGYTF. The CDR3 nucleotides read TGTGCCAGCAGACCCGGGGGGACGAAAAACTATGGCTACACCTTC.

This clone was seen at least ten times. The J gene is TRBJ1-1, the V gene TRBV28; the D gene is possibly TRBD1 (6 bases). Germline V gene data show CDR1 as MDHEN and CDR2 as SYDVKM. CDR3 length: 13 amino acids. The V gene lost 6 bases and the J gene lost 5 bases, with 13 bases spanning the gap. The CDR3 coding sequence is TGTGCCAGCAGCCCCACTCAGGGGACTGAAGCTTTCTTT. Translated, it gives CASSPTQGTEAFF.

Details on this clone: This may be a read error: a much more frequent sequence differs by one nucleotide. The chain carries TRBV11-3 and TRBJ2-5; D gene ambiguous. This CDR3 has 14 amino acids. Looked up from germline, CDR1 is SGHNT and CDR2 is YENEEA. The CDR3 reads CASSLGAYQEAQYF. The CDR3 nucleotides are TGTGCCAGCAGCTTAGGGGCATACCAAGAGGCCCAGTACTTC.

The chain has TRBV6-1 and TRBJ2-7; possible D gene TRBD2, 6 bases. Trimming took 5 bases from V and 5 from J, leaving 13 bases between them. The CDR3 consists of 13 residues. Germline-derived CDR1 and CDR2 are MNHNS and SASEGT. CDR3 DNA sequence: TGTGCCAGCAGTTTTCCCGCGGGGAACGAGCAGTACTTC. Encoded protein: CASSFPAGNEQYF.

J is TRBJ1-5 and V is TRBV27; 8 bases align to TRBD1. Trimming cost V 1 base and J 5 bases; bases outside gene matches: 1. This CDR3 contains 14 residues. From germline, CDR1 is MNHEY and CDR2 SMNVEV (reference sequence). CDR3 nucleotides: TGTGCCAGCAGTTTATACAGGGGGGATCAGCCCCAGCATTTT. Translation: CASSLYRGDQPQHF.

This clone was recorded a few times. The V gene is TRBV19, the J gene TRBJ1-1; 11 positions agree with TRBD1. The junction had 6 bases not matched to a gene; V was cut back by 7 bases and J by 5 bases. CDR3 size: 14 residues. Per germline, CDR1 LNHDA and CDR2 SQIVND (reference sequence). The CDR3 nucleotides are TGTGCCAGTACCCTGGACAGGGGGCTTACTGAAGCTTTCTTT. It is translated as CASTLDRGLTEAFF.